This T cell receptor beta chain derives from a study of cytomegalovirus exposure and HLA in healthy donors. General study results and limits: A later analysis showed HLA-associated TCR beta chains outstripping equally common others in clonal expansion. Researchers reported in a later analysis that a missense DCLRE1C variant was tied to TCR beta V- and J-gene trimming.

With 60 Vbeta and 13 Jbeta primers, the PCR was carried out. TCRdb keeps only in-frame clones here, not all; method: immunoSEQ multiplex PCR. Found here are 65,000 to 85,000 clones; the top ten clones hold 1.3% to 1.5%. In the case of this clone: Its antigen remains unknown.

The length of the CDR3 is 15 residues. CDR1 is MNHNS, CDR2 SASEGT, per germline. The ends were cut back, 0 bases at V and 1 base at J, with 9 bases in the middle. The specimen sequenced was PBMCs. The source of this sequence is a woman aged 55-75 years in good health and CMV-seronegative. The V call is TRBV6-1, the J call TRBJ1-1, with a weak D call TRBD1 (6 bases). The CDR3 nucleotides read TGTGCCAGCAGTGAAGCGGACAGACCGAACACTGAAGCTTTCTTT. Its protein product is CASSEADRPNTEAFF.